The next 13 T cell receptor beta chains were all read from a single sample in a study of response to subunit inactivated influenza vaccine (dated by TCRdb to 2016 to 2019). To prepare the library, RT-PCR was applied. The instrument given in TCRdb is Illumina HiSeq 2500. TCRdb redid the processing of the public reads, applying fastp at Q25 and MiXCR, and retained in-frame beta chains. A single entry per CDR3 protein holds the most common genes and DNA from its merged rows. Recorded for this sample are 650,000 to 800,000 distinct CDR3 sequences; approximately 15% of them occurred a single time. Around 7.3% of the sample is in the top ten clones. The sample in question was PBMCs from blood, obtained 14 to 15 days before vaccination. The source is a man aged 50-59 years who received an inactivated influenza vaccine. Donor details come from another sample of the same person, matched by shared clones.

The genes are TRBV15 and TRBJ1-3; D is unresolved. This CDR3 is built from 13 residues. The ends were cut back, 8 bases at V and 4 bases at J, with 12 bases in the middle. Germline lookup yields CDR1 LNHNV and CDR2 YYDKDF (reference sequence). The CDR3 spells CATGPRKGNTIYF. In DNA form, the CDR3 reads TGTGCCACCGGCCCACGAAAGGGAAACACCATATATTTT.

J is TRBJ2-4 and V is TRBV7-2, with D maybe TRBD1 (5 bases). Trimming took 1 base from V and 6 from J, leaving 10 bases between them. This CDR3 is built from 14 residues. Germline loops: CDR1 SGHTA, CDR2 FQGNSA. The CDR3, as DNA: TGTGCCAGCAGCTTAGTGAGGCAGGGAAACATTCAGTACTTC. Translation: CASSLVRQGNIQYF.

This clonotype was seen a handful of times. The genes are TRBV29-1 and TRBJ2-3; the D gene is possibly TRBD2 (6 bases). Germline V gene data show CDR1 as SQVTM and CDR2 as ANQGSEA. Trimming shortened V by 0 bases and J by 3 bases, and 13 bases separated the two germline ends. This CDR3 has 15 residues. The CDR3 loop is CSVEEVWGETDTQYF. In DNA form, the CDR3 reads TGCAGCGTTGAAGAAGTTTGGGGGGAGACAGATACGCAGTATTTT.

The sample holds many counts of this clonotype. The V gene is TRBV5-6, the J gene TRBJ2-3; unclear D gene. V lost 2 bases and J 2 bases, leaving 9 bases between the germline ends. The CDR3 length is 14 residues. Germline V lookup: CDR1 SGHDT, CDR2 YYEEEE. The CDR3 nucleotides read TGTGCCAGCAGCTTTACCGGAAACACAGATACGCAGTATTTT. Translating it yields CASSFTGNTDTQYF. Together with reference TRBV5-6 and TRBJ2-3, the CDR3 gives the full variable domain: DAGVTQSPTHLIKTRGQQVTLRCSPKSGHDTVSWYQQALGQGPQFIFQYYEEEERQRGNFPDRFSGHQFPNYSSELNVNALLLGDSALYLCASSFTGNTDTQYFGPGTRLTVL.

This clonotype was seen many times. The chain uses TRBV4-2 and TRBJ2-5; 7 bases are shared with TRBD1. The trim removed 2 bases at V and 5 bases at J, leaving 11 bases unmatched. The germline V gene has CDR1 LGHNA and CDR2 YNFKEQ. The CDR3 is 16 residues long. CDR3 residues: CASSQRQGRGSETQYF. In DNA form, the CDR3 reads TGTGCCAGCAGCCAACGACAGGGTAGGGGATCGGAGACCCAGTACTTC.

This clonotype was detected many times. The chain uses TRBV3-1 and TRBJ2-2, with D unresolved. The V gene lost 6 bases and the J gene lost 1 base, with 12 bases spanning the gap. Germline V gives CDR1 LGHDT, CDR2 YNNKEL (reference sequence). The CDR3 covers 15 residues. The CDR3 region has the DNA TGTGCCAGCAGTACCGCGCCTAAGAACACCGGGGAGCTGTTTTTT. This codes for CASSTAPKNTGELFF. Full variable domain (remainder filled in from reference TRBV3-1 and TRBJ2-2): DTAVSQTPKYLVTQMGNDKSIKCEQNLGHDTMYWYKQDSKKFLKIMFSYNNKELIINETVPNRFSPKSPDKAHLNLHINSLELGDSAVYFCASSTAPKNTGELFFGEGSRLTVL.

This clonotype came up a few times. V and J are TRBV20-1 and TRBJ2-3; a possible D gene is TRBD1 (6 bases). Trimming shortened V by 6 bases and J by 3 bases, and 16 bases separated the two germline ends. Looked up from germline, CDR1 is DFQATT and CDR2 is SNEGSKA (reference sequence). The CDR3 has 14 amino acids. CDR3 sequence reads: CSAEQGVMTDTQYF. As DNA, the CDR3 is TGCAGTGCAGAACAGGGTGTGATGACAGATACGCAGTATTTT.

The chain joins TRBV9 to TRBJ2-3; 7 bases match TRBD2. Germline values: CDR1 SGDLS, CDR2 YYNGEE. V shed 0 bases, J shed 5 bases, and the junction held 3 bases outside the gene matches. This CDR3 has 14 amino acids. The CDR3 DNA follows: TGTGCCAGCAGCGTAGCTACGGGAGGAGATACGCAGTATTTT. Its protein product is CASSVATGGDTQYF. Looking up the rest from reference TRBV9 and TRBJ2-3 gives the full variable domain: DSGVTQTPKHLITATGQRVTLRCSPRSGDLSVYWYQQSLDQGLQFLIQYYNGEERAKGNILERFSAQQFPDLHSELNLSSLELGDSALYFCASSVATGGDTQYFGPGTRLTVL.

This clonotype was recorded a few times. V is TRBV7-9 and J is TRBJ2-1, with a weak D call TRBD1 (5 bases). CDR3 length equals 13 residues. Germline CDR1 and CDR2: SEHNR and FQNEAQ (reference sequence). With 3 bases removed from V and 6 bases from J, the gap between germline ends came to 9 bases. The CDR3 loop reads CASSLRQGNEQFF. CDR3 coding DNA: TGTGCCAGCAGCTTGAGGCAGGGCAATGAGCAGTTCTTC.

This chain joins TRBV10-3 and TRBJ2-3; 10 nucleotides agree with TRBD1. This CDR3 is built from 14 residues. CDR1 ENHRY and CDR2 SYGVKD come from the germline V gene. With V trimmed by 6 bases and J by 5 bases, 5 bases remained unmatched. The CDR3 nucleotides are TGTGCCATCAGGGGAGGACAGGGGGAAGATACGCAGTATTTT. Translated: CAIRGGQGEDTQYF.

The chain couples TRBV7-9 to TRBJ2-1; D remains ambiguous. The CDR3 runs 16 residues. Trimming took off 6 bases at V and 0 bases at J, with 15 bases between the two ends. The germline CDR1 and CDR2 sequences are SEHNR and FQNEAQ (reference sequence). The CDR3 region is CASSPPPRSSYNEQFF. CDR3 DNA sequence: TGTGCCAGCAGTCCCCCCCCTCGGAGCTCCTACAATGAGCAGTTCTTC.

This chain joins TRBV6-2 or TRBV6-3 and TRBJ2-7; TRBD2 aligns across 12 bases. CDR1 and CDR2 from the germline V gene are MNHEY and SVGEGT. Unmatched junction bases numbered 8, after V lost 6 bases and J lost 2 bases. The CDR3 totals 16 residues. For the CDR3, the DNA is TGTGCCAGCAGCGAAGGACTAGCGGGAAACCCCTACGAGCAGTACTTC. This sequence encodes CASSEGLAGNPYEQYF.

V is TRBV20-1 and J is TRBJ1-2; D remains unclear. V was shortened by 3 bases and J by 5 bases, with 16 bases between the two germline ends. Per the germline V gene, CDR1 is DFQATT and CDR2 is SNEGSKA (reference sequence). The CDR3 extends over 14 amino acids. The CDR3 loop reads CSAREGTGGYGYTF. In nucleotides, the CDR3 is TGCAGTGCTAGGGAGGGTACCGGCGGGTATGGCTACACCTTC.